These 27 T cell receptor beta chains came from one sample sequenced in a study of CD8 T cells in Susac syndrome. Reverse transcription of roughly 0.45 to 1 ug RNA was performed with random hexamers. Using its own MiXCR run on the immunoSEQ multiplex PCR reads, TCRdb lists one record per CDR3 protein. The sample includes about 180,000 distinct CDR3 sequences, about 95% of them seen just once. The sequencing sample was made of CD8+ T cells from PBMCs. The origin of the receptors is a human donor with multiple sclerosis.

The chain joins TRBV12-3 or TRBV12-4 to TRBJ2-1, with D possibly matching TRBD1 (5 bases). The CDR3 totals 12 residues. V dropped 8 bases and J dropped 5 bases, with 10 bases sitting between them. The CDR3 loop reads CASGPRDNEQFF. CDR3 in DNA: TGTGCCAGCGGCCCCAGGGACAATGAGCAGTTCTTC.

In its sample, this clonotype was seen once. V and J are TRBV29-1 and TRBJ2-1; TRBD2 agrees at 13 bases. V shed 6 bases, J shed 4 bases, and the junction held 9 bases outside the gene matches. There are 16 residues in the CDR3. The germline gives CDR1 SQVTM, CDR2 ANQGSEA. Here the CDR3 reads CSVGGLAGKQYNEQFF. As DNA, the CDR3 is TGCAGCGTCGGGGGACTAGCGGGGAAGCAGTACAATGAGCAGTTCTTC.

The rearrangement joins TRBV7-6 to TRBJ2-1; a possible D gene is TRBD2 (6 bases). Germline values: CDR1 SGHVS, CDR2 FNYEAQ. Trimming removed 4 bases at V and 6 bases at J, with 10 bases between. The CDR3 sequence is 13 residues long. CDR3 region: CASSYGTFNEQFF. For the CDR3, the DNA is TGTGCCAGCAGCTACGGGACTTTCAATGAGCAGTTCTTC. The whole variable domain, remainder taken from reference TRBV7-6 and TRBJ2-1, is GAGVSQSPRYKVTKRGQDVALRCDPISGHVSLYWYRQALGQGPEFLTYFNYEAQQDKSGLPNDRFSAERPEGSISTLTIQRTEQRDSAMYRCASSYGTFNEQFFGPGTRLTVL.

This rearrangement joins TRBV25-1 to TRBJ1-2; TRBD1 matches 9 bases. Germline-derived CDR1 and CDR2 are MGHDK and SYGVNS. Trimming removed 1 base from V and 4 bases from J; junction bases left unmatched: 7. This CDR3 is 16 amino acids long. Here the CDR3 reads CASSESGWDRVYGYTF. For the CDR3, the DNA is TGTGCCAGCAGTGAATCCGGCTGGGACAGGGTCTATGGCTACACCTTC.

J is TRBJ2-1 and V is TRBV13, with 10 positions matching TRBD2. Germline values: CDR1 PRHDT, CDR2 FYEKMQ (reference sequence). The CDR3 covers 15 residues. Losses at the gene ends were 5 bases for V and 8 bases for J; bases not matched to a gene: 9. CDR3 in amino acids: CASSPGLAEEDEQFF. CDR3 bases: TGTGCCAGCAGCCCAGGACTAGCGGAGGAGGATGAGCAGTTCTTC.

CDR3 in amino acids: CASSYGLGQGYNEQFF. The CDR3 coding sequence is TGTGCCAGCAGTTATGGGTTAGGACAGGGGTACAATGAGCAGTTCTTC. This chain joins TRBV6-6 and TRBJ2-1; 9 nucleotides line up with TRBD1. V shed 3 bases and J 4 bases; nucleotides not matched to a gene: 7. The CDR3 has 16 amino acids. Germline V gives CDR1 MNHNY, CDR2 SVGAGI (reference sequence).

The chain couples TRBV5-6 to TRBJ1-3, with D maybe TRBD1 (5 bases). The CDR3 contains 13 residues. The V end was cut by 0 bases, the J end by 4 bases, with 5 bases between. The germline V gene encodes CDR1 SGHDT and CDR2 YYEEEE. The CDR3 protein is CASSLAGGNTIYF. CDR3 bases: TGTGCCAGCAGCTTGGCAGGGGGAAACACCATATATTTT.

The rearrangement links TRBV2 to TRBJ1-1; D not resolved. Trimming removed 6 bases from V and 5 bases from J, with 7 bases in between. The germline CDR1 and CDR2 sequences are SNHLY and FYNNEI. The CDR3 sequence is 11 residues long. The chain's CDR3 is CASRERTEAFF. CDR3 DNA: TGTGCCAGCAGAGAACGGACTGAAGCTTTCTTT.

This chain joins TRBV3-1 and TRBJ2-5; TRBD2 aligns across 7 bases. This CDR3 contains 15 residues. Germline-derived CDR1 and CDR2 are LGHDT and YNNKEL (reference sequence). The V and J ends lost 0 bases and 3 bases, in that order; junction bases with no gene match: 4. The CDR3 nucleotides are TGTGCCAGCAGCCAAGAAGAGCGGGACGAAGAGACCCAGTACTTC. Its protein product is CASSQEERDEETQYF.

The genes are TRBV6-5 and TRBJ2-7, with 10 bases matching TRBD1. This CDR3 is built from 17 residues. The germline CDR1 and CDR2 sequences are MNHEY and SVGAGI. J gave up 4 bases and V 0 bases, and 9 bases lay outside the gene matches. This chain's CDR3 is CASSYSPGQGRKYEQYF. As DNA, the CDR3 is TGTGCCAGCAGTTACTCTCCGGGACAGGGGAGGAAGTACGAGCAGTACTTC.

The CDR3 DNA is TGTGCCAGCAGCCAATGGGTAGGGACAGGGAGGAATGAGCAGTTCTTC. Translated, it gives CASSQWVGTGRNEQFF. The V and J genes are TRBV3-1 and TRBJ2-1, with 9 bases that match TRBD1. Germline V gene lookup returns CDR1 LGHDT and CDR2 YNNKEL (reference sequence). J lost 7 bases, V lost 2 bases, and 9 bases had no gene match. The CDR3 is 16 amino acids.

In DNA form, the CDR3 reads TGTGCCTTCGAGACCAGGGGATCCCAGCCCCAGCATTTT. This sequence encodes CAFETRGSQPQHF. V usage is TRBV30 and J usage is TRBJ1-5; D is perhaps TRBD1 (6 bases). Trimming took off 7 bases at V and 7 bases at J, with 17 bases between the two ends. The CDR3 has 13 residues. Germline loops: CDR1 GTSNPN, CDR2 SVGIG (reference sequence).

This rearrangement joins TRBV2 to TRBJ2-7, with D perhaps TRBD1 (7 bases). The CDR3 is 13 residues long. The V end lost 6 bases, the J end lost 1 base, and 10 bases lay between the germline ends. The germline V gene has CDR1 SNHLY and CDR2 FYNNEI. DNA for the CDR3: TGTGCCAGCAGGGAGGGACAGTCCTACGAGCAGTACTTC. This codes for CASREGQSYEQYF.

The rearrangement uses TRBV9 and TRBJ2-1; TRBD2 matches at 10 bases. Germline V CDR1 and CDR2: SGDLS, YYNGEE. The ends lost 6 bases at V and 4 bases at J; junction bases unmatched: 10. The CDR3 loop spans 16 amino acids. DNA for the CDR3: TGTGCCAGCACTCCTGGGACTAGCGACAAATACAATGAGCAGTTCTTC. It is translated as CASTPGTSDKYNEQFF.

V and J are TRBV29-1 and TRBJ1-2; 7 nucleotides match TRBD1. CDR1 is SQVTM and CDR2 is ANQGSEA in the germline V gene. The V segment lost 0 bases and the J segment 2 bases; nucleotides outside the gene matches: 9. The CDR3 covers 16 residues. CDR3 sequence reads: CSVEDWDSQKNYGYTF. For the CDR3, the DNA is TGCAGCGTTGAAGATTGGGACAGCCAGAAGAACTATGGCTACACCTTC.

The chain carries TRBV30 and TRBJ1-2; maybe TRBD1 (5 bases). Germline lookup yields CDR1 GTSNPN and CDR2 SVGIG (reference sequence). The CDR3 sequence is 13 residues long. V shed 6 bases and J shed 8 bases, with 19 bases lying between them. The CDR3 region has the DNA TGTGCCTGCACGATGAAGTCAGGGAAAGGCTACACCTTC. Translated, it gives CACTMKSGKGYTF.

Concerning this clonotype: At one of its ends the junction is not consistent with the germline gene, which may arise from a read error. The chain is built from TRBV7-6 and TRBJ2-3, with 11 nucleotides matching TRBD2. Germline V gene lookup returns CDR1 SGHVS and CDR2 FNYEAQ. The CDR3 is 17 residues long. The CDR3 here is CASSLAPGLAGGNTQYF. The CDR3 coding sequence is TGTGCTAGCAGCTTAGCGCCGGGGCTAGCGGGAGGCAATACGCAGTATTTT.

This chain links TRBV29-1 with TRBJ1-2, with TRBD1 matching 7 bases. Germline V gene data show CDR1 as SQVTM and CDR2 as ANQGSEA. The CDR3 loop spans 17 amino acids. J lost 4 bases, V lost 0 bases, and 14 bases had no gene match. In nucleotides, the CDR3 is TGCAGCGTTGAAGATCCAGGGACGGGAGGGGGCGGCTATGGCTACACCTTC. Translated, it gives CSVEDPGTGGGGYGYTF.

This clonotype has just one count. The V and J genes are TRBV9 and TRBJ2-5; 9 nucleotides line up with TRBD2. Germline CDR1 SGDLS, CDR2 YYNGEE. Trimming at V came to 2 bases and at J to 1 base, leaving 3 bases not matched to a gene. CDR3 length: 15 amino acids. The DNA for the CDR3 is TGTGCCAGCAGCGTGGGCGGGGGGGCCCAAGAGACCCAGTACTTC. It yields the protein CASSVGGGAQETQYF.

The rearrangement joins TRBV19 to TRBJ2-3; D is uncertain. The germline V gene encodes CDR1 LNHDA and CDR2 SQIVND (reference sequence). The CDR3 covers 15 residues. V lost 3 bases and J lost 0, with 10 bases in between. The CDR3 here is CASSMLRTSTDTQYF. In DNA, the CDR3 is TGTGCCAGTAGTATGCTTCGCACTAGCACAGATACGCAGTATTTT.

This sequence joins TRBV4-1 and TRBJ1-2, with D maybe TRBD1 (6 bases). With 3 bases removed from V and 6 bases from J, the gap between germline ends came to 11 bases. Looked up from germline, CDR1 is MGHRA and CDR2 is YSYEKL. This CDR3 has 13 amino acids. The CDR3 here is CASSHETGNGYTF. The CDR3 region has the DNA TGCGCCAGCAGCCATGAAACAGGGAATGGCTACACCTTC.

The V and J genes are TRBV27 and TRBJ2-5, with D perhaps matching TRBD2 (5 bases). V gave up 10 bases and J gave up 0 bases, with 15 bases separating them. There are 14 residues in the CDR3. Germline V CDR1 and CDR2: MNHEY, SMNVEV (reference sequence). The CDR3 reads CATARGSYQETQYF. The CDR3, as DNA: TGTGCCACGGCGAGAGGGAGCTACCAAGAGACCCAGTACTTC.

This clonotype was picked up one time. This chain joins TRBV13 and TRBJ2-1, with 12 bases aligning to TRBD2. Germline V CDR1 and CDR2: PRHDT, FYEKMQ (reference sequence). V dropped 5 bases and J dropped 11; count of bases not matched to a gene: 10. The CDR3 covers 15 residues. CDR3 residues: CASSPRTSGKDQQFF. The CDR3 nucleotides read TGTGCCAGCAGCCCCCGGACTAGCGGGAAGGACCAGCAGTTCTTC.

V gene TRBV29-1 combines with J gene TRBJ2-7; a possible D gene is TRBD2 (5 bases). CDR3 length: 12 residues. V dropped 6 bases and J dropped 0 bases, with 9 bases sitting between them. Germline V lookup: CDR1 SQVTM, CDR2 ANQGSEA. DNA for the CDR3: TGCAGCGTGCAGGAGGTCTCCTACGAGCAGTACTTC. Translating gives CSVQEVSYEQYF.

The chain recombines TRBV7-9 with TRBJ1-5; D remains unclear. The germline V and J ends were trimmed by 4 bases and 5 bases, with 12 bases remaining between them. In germline, CDR1 is SEHNR, CDR2 FQNEAQ (reference sequence). This CDR3 region has 14 residues. The DNA of the CDR3 is TGTGCCAGCAGCTCCGCCCGGGTCGATCAGCCCCAGCATTTT. Translating gives CASSSARVDQPQHF. The whole variable domain, filled in from reference TRBV7-9 and TRBJ1-5, reads DTGVSQNPRHKITKRGQNVTFRCDPISEHNRLYWYRQTLGQGPEFLTYFQNEAQLEKSRLLSDRFSAERPKGSFSTLEIQRTEQGDSAMYLCASSSARVDQPQHFGDGTRLSIL.

The rearrangement joins TRBV3-1 to TRBJ1-1; no definite D call. CDR1 and CDR2 (germline): LGHDT, YNNKEL (reference sequence). Trimming took off 1 base at V and 5 bases at J, with 8 bases between the two ends. CDR3 size: 13 residues. The CDR3 reads CASSQGEGTEAFF. The CDR3 DNA is TGTGCCAGCAGCCAAGGGGAAGGGACTGAAGCTTTCTTT.

V is TRBV27 and J is TRBJ2-1, with 9 bases that match TRBD2. V lost 2 bases, J lost 9 bases, and 5 bases stayed unmatched. This CDR3 has 14 amino acids. Germline V gives CDR1 MNHEY, CDR2 SMNVEV (reference sequence). For the CDR3, the DNA is TGTGCCAGCAGTTTACTCGGGACTAGCAGTGAGCAGTTCTTC. Amino acids: CASSLLGTSSEQFF.